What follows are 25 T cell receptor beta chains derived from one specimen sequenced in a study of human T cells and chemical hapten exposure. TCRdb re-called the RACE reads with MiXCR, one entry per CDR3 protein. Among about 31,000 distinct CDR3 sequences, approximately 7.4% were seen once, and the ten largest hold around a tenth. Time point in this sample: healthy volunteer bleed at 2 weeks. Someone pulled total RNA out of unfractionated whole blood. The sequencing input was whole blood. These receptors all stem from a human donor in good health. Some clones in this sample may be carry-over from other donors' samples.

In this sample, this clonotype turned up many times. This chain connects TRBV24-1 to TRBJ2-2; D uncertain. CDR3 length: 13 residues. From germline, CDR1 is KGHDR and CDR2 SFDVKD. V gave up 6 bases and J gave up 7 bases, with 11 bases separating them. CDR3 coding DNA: TGTGCCACCAGTAAGAGGATCGGCGGGGAGCTGTTTTTT. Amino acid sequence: CATSKRIGGELFF.

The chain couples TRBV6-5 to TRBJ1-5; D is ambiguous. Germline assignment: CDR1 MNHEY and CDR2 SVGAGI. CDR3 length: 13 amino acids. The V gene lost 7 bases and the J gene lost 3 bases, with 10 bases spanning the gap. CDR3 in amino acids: CASTPNPNQPQHF. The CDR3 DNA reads TGTGCCAGCACCCCCAATCCCAATCAGCCCCAGCATTTT.

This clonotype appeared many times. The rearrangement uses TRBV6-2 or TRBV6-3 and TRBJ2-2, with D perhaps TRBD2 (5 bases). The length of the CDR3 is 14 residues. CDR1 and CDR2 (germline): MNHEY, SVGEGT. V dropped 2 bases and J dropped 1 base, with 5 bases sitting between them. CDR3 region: CASSYGLNTGELFF. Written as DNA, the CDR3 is TGTGCCAGCAGTTACGGACTGAACACCGGGGAGCTGTTTTTT.

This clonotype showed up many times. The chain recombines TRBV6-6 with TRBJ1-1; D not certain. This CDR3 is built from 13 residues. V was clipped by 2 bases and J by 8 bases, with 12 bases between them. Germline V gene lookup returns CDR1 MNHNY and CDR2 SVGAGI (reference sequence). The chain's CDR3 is CASSYDPIVEAFF. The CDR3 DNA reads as TGTGCCAGCAGTTACGACCCTATAGTGGAAGCTTTCTTT.

The CDR3 nucleotides are TGTGCCAGCAGCGGGGGAGGGCTTGGTACGCAGTATTTT. Residues: CASSGGGLGTQYF. The V and J genes are TRBV5-6 and TRBJ2-3; 7 bases fit TRBD2. Trimming cost V 4 bases and J 8 bases; bases outside gene matches: 7. There are 13 residues in the CDR3. Germline CDR1 and CDR2: SGHDT and YYEEEE.

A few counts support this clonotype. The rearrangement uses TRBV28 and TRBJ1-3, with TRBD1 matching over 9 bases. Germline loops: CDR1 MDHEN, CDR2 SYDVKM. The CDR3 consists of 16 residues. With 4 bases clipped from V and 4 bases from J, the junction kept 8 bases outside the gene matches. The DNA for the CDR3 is TGTGCCAGCAGTTCCTCACAGGGGGCGAGGGGAAACACCATATATTTT. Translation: CASSSSQGARGNTIYF.

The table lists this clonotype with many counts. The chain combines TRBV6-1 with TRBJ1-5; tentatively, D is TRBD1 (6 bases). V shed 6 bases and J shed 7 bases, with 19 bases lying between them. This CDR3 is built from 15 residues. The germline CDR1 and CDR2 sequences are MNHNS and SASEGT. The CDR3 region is CASRRQWTDSQPQHF. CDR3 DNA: TGTGCCAGCAGGCGTCAGTGGACAGACTCCCAGCCCCAGCATTTT.

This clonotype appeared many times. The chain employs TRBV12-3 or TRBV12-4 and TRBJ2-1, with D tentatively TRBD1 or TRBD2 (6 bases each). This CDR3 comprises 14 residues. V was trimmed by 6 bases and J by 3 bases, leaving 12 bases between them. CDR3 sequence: CASSLGGHYNEQFF. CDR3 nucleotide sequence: TGTGCCAGCAGCCTTGGGGGGCACTACAATGAGCAGTTCTTC.

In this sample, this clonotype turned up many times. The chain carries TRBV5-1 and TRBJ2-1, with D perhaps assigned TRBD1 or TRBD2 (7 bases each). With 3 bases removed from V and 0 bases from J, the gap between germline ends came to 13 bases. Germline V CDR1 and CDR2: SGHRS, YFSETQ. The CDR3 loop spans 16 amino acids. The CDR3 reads CASSWEGASSYNEQFF. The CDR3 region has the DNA TGCGCCAGCAGCTGGGAGGGGGCCAGCTCCTACAATGAGCAGTTCTTC.

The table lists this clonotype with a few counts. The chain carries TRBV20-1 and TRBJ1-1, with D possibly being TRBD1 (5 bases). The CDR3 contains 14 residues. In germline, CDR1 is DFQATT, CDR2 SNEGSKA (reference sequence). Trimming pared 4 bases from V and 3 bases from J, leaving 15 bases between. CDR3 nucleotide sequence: TGCAGTGCTATCCGGGACGATCGGTACACTGAAGCTTTCTTT. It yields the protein CSAIRDDRYTEAFF.

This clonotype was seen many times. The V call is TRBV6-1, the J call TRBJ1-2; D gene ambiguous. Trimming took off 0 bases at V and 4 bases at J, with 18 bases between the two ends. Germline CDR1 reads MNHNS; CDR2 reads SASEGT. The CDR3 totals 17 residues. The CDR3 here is CASSEALQRPRVYGYTF. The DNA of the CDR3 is TGTGCCAGCAGTGAAGCGCTTCAACGGCCGAGAGTCTATGGCTACACCTTC.

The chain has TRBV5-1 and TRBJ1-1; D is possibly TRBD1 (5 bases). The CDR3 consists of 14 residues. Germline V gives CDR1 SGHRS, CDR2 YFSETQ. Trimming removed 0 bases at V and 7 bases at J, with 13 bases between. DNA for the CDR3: TGCGCCAGCAGCTTGGCGTCGACAGCTGGTGAAGCTTTCTTT. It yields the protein CASSLASTAGEAFF.

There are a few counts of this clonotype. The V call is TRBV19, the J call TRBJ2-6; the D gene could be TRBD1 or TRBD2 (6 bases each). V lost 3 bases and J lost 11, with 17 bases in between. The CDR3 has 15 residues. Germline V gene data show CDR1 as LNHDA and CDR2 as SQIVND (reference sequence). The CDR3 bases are TGTGCCAGTAGTATCCTGGGGGGCACGAGCGACGTCCTGACTTTC. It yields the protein CASSILGGTSDVLTF.

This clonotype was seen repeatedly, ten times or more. CDR3 in amino acids: CATSRVVGMIVTNTEAFF. As DNA, the CDR3 is TGTGCCACCAGCAGAGTGGTAGGGATGATTGTTACGAACACTGAAGCTTTCTTT. V and J are TRBV15 and TRBJ1-1; D gene ambiguous. CDR3 length: 18 residues. Germline lookup yields CDR1 LNHNV and CDR2 YYDKDF (reference sequence). V was cut by 1 base and J by 1 base, with 19 bases left in between.

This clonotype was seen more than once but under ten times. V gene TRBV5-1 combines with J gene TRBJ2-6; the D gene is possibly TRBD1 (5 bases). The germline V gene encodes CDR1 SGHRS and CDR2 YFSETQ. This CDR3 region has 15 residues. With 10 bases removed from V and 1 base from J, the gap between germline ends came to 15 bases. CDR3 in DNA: TGCGCCGGCGGCTTACAGGCGTCTGGGGCCAACGTCCTGACTTTC. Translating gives CAGGLQASGANVLTF.

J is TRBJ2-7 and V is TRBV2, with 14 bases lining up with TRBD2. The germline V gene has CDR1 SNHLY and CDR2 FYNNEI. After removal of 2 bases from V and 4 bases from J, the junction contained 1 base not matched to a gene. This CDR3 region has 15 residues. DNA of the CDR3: TGTGCCAGCAGTGAACGACTAGCGGGAGGGTACGAGCAGTACTTC. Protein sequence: CASSERLAGGYEQYF.

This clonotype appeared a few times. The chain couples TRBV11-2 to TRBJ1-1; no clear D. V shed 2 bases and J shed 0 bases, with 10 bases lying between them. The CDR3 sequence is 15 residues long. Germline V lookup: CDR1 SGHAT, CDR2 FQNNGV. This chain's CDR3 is CASSLLPTVNTEAFF. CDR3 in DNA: TGTGCCAGCAGCTTACTCCCCACAGTGAACACTGAAGCTTTCTTT.

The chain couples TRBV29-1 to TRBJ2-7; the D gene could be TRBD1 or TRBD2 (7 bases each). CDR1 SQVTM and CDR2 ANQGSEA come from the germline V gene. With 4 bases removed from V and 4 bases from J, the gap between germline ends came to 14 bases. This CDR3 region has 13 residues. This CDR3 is CSVGPQGGYEQYF. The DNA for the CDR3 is TGCAGCGTTGGTCCCCAGGGGGGGTACGAGCAGTACTTC.

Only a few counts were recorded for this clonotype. The CDR3 DNA reads as TGTGCCAGCAGCTGGGGGGACAGGGCCGGGGAGCTGTTTTTT. Amino acid sequence: CASSWGDRAGELFF. This chain uses TRBV6-5 with TRBJ2-2; the match to TRBD1 covers 9 bases. Trimming took 6 bases from V and 6 from J; bases not matched to a gene: 5. The CDR3 totals 14 residues. The germline gives CDR1 MNHEY, CDR2 SVGAGI.

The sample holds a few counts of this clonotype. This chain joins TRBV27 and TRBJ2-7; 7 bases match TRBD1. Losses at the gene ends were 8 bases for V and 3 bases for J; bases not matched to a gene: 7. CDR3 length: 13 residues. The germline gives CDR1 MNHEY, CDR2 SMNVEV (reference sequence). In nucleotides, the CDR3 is TGTGCCAGCGCACGGGACAGTAACTACGAGCAGTACTTC. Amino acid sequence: CASARDSNYEQYF.

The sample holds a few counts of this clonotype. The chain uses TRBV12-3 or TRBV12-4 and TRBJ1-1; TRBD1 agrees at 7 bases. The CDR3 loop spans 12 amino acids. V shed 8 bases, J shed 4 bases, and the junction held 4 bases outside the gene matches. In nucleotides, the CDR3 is TGTGCCAGCGGTCCAGGGGGCACTGAAGCTTTCTTT. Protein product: CASGPGGTEAFF.

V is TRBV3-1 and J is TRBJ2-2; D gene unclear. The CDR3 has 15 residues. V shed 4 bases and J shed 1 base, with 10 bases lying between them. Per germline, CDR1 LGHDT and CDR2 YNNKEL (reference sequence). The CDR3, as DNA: TGTGCCAGCAGCCCGAACCCAGGGAACACCGGGGAGCTGTTTTTT. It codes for CASSPNPGNTGELFF.

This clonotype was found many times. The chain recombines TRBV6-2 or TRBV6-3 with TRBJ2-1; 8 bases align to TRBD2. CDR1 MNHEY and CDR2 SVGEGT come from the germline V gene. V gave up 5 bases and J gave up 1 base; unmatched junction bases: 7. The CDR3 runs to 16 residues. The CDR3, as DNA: TGTGCCAGCAGTCCCTGGGTAGCGGGGTCCTACAATGAGCAGTTCTTC. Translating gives CASSPWVAGSYNEQFF.

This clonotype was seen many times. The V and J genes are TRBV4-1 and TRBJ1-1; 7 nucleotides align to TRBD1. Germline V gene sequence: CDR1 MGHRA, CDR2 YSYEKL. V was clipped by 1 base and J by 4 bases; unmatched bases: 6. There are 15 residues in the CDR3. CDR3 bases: TGCGCCAGCAGCCAAGGACAGGGAGGGGTCACTGAAGCTTTCTTT. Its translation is CASSQGQGGVTEAFF.

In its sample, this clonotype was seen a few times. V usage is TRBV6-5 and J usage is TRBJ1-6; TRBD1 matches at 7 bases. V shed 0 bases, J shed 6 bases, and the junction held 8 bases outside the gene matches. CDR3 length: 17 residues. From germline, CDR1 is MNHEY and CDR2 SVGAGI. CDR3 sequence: CASSYSFAGGFNSPLHF. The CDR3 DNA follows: TGTGCCAGCAGTTACTCCTTTGCAGGGGGGTTTAATTCACCCCTCCACTTT.